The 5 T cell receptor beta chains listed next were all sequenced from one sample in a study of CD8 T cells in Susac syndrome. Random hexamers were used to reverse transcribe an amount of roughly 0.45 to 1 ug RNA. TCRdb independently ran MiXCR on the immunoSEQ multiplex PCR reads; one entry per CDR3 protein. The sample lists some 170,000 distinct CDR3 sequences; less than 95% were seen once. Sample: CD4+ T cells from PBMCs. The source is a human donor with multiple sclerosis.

In DNA form, the CDR3 reads TGCAGCGTTGCCGGGACTAGCACATCCTACGAGCAGTACTTC. This codes for CSVAGTSTSYEQYF. The V and J genes are TRBV29-1 and TRBJ2-7; 9 bases match TRBD2. This CDR3 comprises 14 residues. J lost 1 base, V lost 4 bases, and 5 bases had no gene match. The germline CDR1 and CDR2 sequences are SQVTM and ANQGSEA.

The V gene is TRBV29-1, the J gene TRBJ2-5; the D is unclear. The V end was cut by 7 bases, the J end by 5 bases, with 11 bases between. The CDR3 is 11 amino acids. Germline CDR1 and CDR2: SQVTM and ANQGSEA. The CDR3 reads CSAIGRETQYF. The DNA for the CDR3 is TGCAGCGCGATCGGGCGTGAGACCCAGTACTTC.

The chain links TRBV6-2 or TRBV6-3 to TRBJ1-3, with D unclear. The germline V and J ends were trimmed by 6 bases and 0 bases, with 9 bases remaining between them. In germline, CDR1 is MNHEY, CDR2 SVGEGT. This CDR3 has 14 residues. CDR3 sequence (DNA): TGTGCCAGCAGACGCGTTAACTCTGGAAACACCATATATTTT. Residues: CASRRVNSGNTIYF.

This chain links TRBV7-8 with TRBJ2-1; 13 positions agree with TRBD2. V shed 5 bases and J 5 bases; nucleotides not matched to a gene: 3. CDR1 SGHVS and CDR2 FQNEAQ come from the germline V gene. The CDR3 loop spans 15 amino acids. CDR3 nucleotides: TGTGCCAGCAGCCAGGGACTAGCGGGGAACAATGAGCAGTTCTTC. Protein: CASSQGLAGNNEQFF.

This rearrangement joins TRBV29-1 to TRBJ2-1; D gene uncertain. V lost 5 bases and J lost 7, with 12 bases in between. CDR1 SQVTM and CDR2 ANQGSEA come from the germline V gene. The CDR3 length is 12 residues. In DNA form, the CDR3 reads TGCAGCGTTACCCCTCAGGAAAATGAGCAGTTCTTC. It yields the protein CSVTPQENEQFF.